These T cell receptor beta chains were read from a single sample in a study of early T cells in non-severe SARS-CoV-2 infection. TCRdb independently ran MiXCR on the 5' RACE reads; one entry per CDR3 protein. The sample gives tens of thousands of distinct CDR3 sequences, about 15% of which show up once; roughly 6.4% is in the top ten. The source material was whole blood. Receptors originate from an adult who was a healthcare worker with PCR-confirmed SARS-CoV-2 infection or an uninfected control (not recorded which). Each CDR3 is given with its conserved first and last residue. Fields, in order: V gene, clone size, J gene, D gene, CDR3 DNA, CDR3 protein. The D gene is left open where the match is weak. Clone size is not always given. Where it is, it says once, few, many or a class for expanded clones.

v_gene: TRBV6-6
abundance: few
j_gene: TRBJ2-2
d_gene: .
CDR3nt: TGTGCCAGCAGTTACCACGGGGGGCCGGGGAACACCGGGGAGCTGTTTTTT
CDR3aa: CASSYHGGPGNTGELFF

v_gene: TRBV7-2
abundance: few
j_gene: TRBJ1-4
d_gene: .
CDR3nt: TGTGCCAGCAGCCGCCTCGCAGGGGTAAATGAAAAACTGTTTTTT
CDR3aa: CASSRLAGVNEKLFF

v_gene: TRBV15
abundance: .
j_gene: TRBJ2-1
d_gene: TRBD2
CDR3nt: TGTGCCACCAGCAGAGGTGCTAGCGGGAGACGTGAGCAGTTCTTC
CDR3aa: CATSRGASGRREQFF

v_gene: TRBV28
abundance: .
j_gene: TRBJ2-7
d_gene: .
CDR3nt: TGTGCCAGCACTCGACCCAACGAGGGGTTCACCTACGAGCAGTACTTC
CDR3aa: CASTRPNEGFTYEQYF

v_gene: TRBV25-1
abundance: .
j_gene: TRBJ1-2
d_gene: .
CDR3nt: TGTGCCAGCAGTGAGTCGGGGACCAACTATGGCTACACCTTC
CDR3aa: CASSESGTNYGYTF

v_gene: TRBV19
abundance: many
j_gene: TRBJ2-1
d_gene: .
CDR3nt: TGTGCCAGTAGTCGTTGGAATGAGCAGTTCTTC
CDR3aa: CASSRWNEQFF

v_gene: TRBV6-5
abundance: few
j_gene: TRBJ2-7
d_gene: TRBD1
CDR3nt: TGTGCCAGCAGTTGGGGACAGGGGATCTACGAGCAGTACTTC
CDR3aa: CASSWGQGIYEQYF

v_gene: TRBV28
abundance: few
j_gene: TRBJ1-6
d_gene: .
CDR3nt: TGTGCCAGCGTGGTCCTGGGTAGTGATTCACCCCTCCACTTT
CDR3aa: CASVVLGSDSPLHF

v_gene: TRBV6-2/TRBV6-3
abundance: .
j_gene: TRBJ1-5
d_gene: .
CDR3nt: TGTGCCAGCAGTTTTGAGTTTCAGCCCCAGCATTTT
CDR3aa: CASSFEFQPQHF

v_gene: TRBV20-1
abundance: many
j_gene: TRBJ2-3
d_gene: TRBD2
CDR3nt: TGCAGTGCTCTACTAGCGGGGGTATTTCTCGATACGCAGTATTTT
CDR3aa: CSALLAGVFLDTQYF

v_gene: TRBV10-2
abundance: few
j_gene: TRBJ2-7
d_gene: .
CDR3nt: TGCGCCAGCAGCACAGGGAGTTACTACGAGCAGTACTTC
CDR3aa: CASSTGSYYEQYF

v_gene: TRBV12-5
abundance: many
j_gene: TRBJ1-1
d_gene: .
CDR3nt: TGTGCTAGTGGTCCACAGGGAAACGCTTTCTTT
CDR3aa: CASGPQGNAFF

v_gene: TRBV29-1
abundance: many
j_gene: TRBJ2-7
d_gene: .
CDR3nt: TGCAGCGTTGTGGGGGGTTCCGAGCAGTACTTC
CDR3aa: CSVVGGSEQYF

v_gene: TRBV9
abundance: many
j_gene: TRBJ2-1
d_gene: .
CDR3nt: TGTGCCAGCAGCGTCCTAGCCGCCAATGAGCAGTTCTTC
CDR3aa: CASSVLAANEQFF

v_gene: TRBV29-1
abundance: once
j_gene: TRBJ2-7
d_gene: .
CDR3nt: TGCAGCGTTAGGACTTGGACAGCATCCCTCGGCGAGCAGTACTTC
CDR3aa: CSVRTWTASLGEQYF

v_gene: TRBV20-1
abundance: few
j_gene: TRBJ1-6
d_gene: .
CDR3nt: TGCAGTGCTATTATACAGGAAGGATTTTCACCCCTCCACTTT
CDR3aa: CSAIIQEGFSPLHF

v_gene: TRBV7-6
abundance: .
j_gene: TRBJ2-7
d_gene: TRBD1
CDR3nt: TGTGCCAGCAGCCGCCTTGGGACAGAGAGCTCCTACGAGCAGTACTTC
CDR3aa: CASSRLGTESSYEQYF

v_gene: TRBV7-9
abundance: many
j_gene: TRBJ1-1
d_gene: .
CDR3nt: TGTGCCAGCAGCCCCACTGAAGCTTTCTTT
CDR3aa: CASSPTEAFF

v_gene: TRBV7-9
abundance: .
j_gene: TRBJ2-7
d_gene: TRBD1
CDR3nt: TGTGCCAGCAGCTTAGCAGGGACAGTCGAGCAGTACTTC
CDR3aa: CASSLAGTVEQYF

v_gene: TRBV2
abundance: few
j_gene: TRBJ1-2
d_gene: .
CDR3nt: TGTGCCAGCAGTGGCTCAGGGGCCTATGGCTACACCTTC
CDR3aa: CASSGSGAYGYTF

v_gene: TRBV30
abundance: .
j_gene: TRBJ2-7
d_gene: TRBD2
CDR3nt: TGTGCCTGGAGTGGGCTAGCGGGATTCTACGAGCAGTACTTC
CDR3aa: CAWSGLAGFYEQYF

v_gene: TRBV10-2
abundance: few
j_gene: TRBJ1-1
d_gene: .
CDR3nt: TGCGCCAGCAAGTCAGAGAACACTGAAGCTTTCTTT
CDR3aa: CASKSENTEAFF

v_gene: TRBV5-1
abundance: .
j_gene: TRBJ2-5
d_gene: .
CDR3nt: TGCGCCAGCAGCTTGGCGTTAGGAGAGACCCAGTACTTC
CDR3aa: CASSLALGETQYF

v_gene: TRBV20-1
abundance: few
j_gene: TRBJ1-4
d_gene: .
CDR3nt: TGCAGTGCTAGAGATCGCTCGTGGGCAGGTTCTAATGAAAAACTGTTTTTT
CDR3aa: CSARDRSWAGSNEKLFF

v_gene: TRBV29-1
abundance: few
j_gene: TRBJ1-2
d_gene: .
CDR3nt: TGCAGCGTTGAATTAGGGGGGGCAGGCTATGGCTACACCTTC
CDR3aa: CSVELGGAGYGYTF

v_gene: TRBV5-1
abundance: .
j_gene: TRBJ1-5
d_gene: .
CDR3nt: TGCGCCAGCAGCTTGCACGGTAATAGCAATCAGCCCCAGCATTTT
CDR3aa: CASSLHGNSNQPQHF

v_gene: TRBV7-9
abundance: .
j_gene: TRBJ1-1
d_gene: .
CDR3nt: TGTGCCAGCAGCTTACCACAGCTGAACACTGAAGCTTTCTTT
CDR3aa: CASSLPQLNTEAFF

v_gene: TRBV29-1
abundance: .
j_gene: TRBJ2-7
d_gene: .
CDR3nt: TGCAGCGCCCTCCGGGACCTAAGCTCCTACGAGCAGTACTTC
CDR3aa: CSALRDLSSYEQYF

v_gene: TRBV10-3
abundance: many
j_gene: TRBJ2-7
d_gene: .
CDR3nt: TGTGCCATCAGGGCTACTGCCCCCGGCCACGAGCAGTACTTC
CDR3aa: CAIRATAPGHEQYF

v_gene: TRBV13
abundance: few
j_gene: TRBJ1-5
d_gene: TRBD1
CDR3nt: TGTGCCAGCAGCTTAGGGTCTACAGGGGGAAGTCAGCCCCAGCATTTT
CDR3aa: CASSLGSTGGSQPQHF

v_gene: TRBV6-6
abundance: .
j_gene: TRBJ2-2
d_gene: .
CDR3nt: TGTGCCACCCTTTCGTGGGCCAACACCGGGGAGCTGTTTTTT
CDR3aa: CATLSWANTGELFF

v_gene: TRBV5-1
abundance: .
j_gene: TRBJ2-1
d_gene: TRBD2
CDR3nt: TGCGCCAGCAGCTTGGTAGCGGGCGAAGGCAATGAGCAGTTCTTC
CDR3aa: CASSLVAGEGNEQFF

v_gene: TRBV12-3/TRBV12-4
abundance: .
j_gene: TRBJ1-1
d_gene: TRBD1
CDR3nt: TGTGCCAGCAGTAAACAGGGGGCTACTGAAGCTTTCTTT
CDR3aa: CASSKQGATEAFF

v_gene: TRBV20-1
abundance: .
j_gene: TRBJ2-1
d_gene: .
CDR3nt: TGCAGTGCTAGAGGGGGGACTGGCTACAATGAGCAGTTCTTC
CDR3aa: CSARGGTGYNEQFF

v_gene: TRBV7-6
abundance: .
j_gene: TRBJ1-5
d_gene: .
CDR3nt: TGTGCCAGCAGTAGGGAACGGGGCAATCAGCCCCAGCATTTT
CDR3aa: CASSRERGNQPQHF

v_gene: TRBV5-4
abundance: few
j_gene: TRBJ2-3
d_gene: TRBD2
CDR3nt: TGTGCCAGCAGCCCAGGACTAGCGGGAGGTGCAGATACGCAGTATTTT
CDR3aa: CASSPGLAGGADTQYF

v_gene: TRBV2
abundance: many
j_gene: TRBJ2-6
d_gene: .
CDR3nt: TGTGCCAGCAGTGAGGGAGACTCTGGGGCCAACGTCCTGACTTTC
CDR3aa: CASSEGDSGANVLTF

v_gene: TRBV29-1
abundance: few
j_gene: TRBJ2-1
d_gene: TRBD1
CDR3nt: TGCAGCGTTACGAGGACAGGGCCCTACAATGAGCAGTTCTTC
CDR3aa: CSVTRTGPYNEQFF

v_gene: TRBV11-2
abundance: .
j_gene: TRBJ1-2
d_gene: .
CDR3nt: TGTGCCAGCAGCTTAGATCTGAGTTCTGGCGGCTACACCTTC
CDR3aa: CASSLDLSSGGYTF